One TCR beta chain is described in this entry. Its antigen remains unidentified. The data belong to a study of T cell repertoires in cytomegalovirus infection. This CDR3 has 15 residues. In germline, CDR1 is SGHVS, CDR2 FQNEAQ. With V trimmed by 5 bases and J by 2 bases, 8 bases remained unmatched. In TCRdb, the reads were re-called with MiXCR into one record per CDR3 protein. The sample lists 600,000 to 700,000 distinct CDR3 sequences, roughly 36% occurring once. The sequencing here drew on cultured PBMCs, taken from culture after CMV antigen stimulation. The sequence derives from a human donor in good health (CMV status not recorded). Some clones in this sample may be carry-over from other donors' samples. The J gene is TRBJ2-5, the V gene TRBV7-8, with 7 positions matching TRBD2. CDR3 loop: CASSQLTSRQETQYF. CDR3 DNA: TGTGCCAGCAGCCAATTGACTAGCCGACAAGAGACCCAGTACTTC.